The 14 T cell receptor beta chains given below trace back to one sample, sequenced in a study of OX40 agonist ivuxolimab in advanced cancers. Profiled with immunoSEQ multiplex PCR; TCRdb holds only in-frame clones, not every one. The repertoire holds tens of thousands of clones, with roughly 86% as singletons. Sequencing was performed on CD4+ or CD8+ T cells sorted from blood, taken in a trial of the OX40 agonist ivuxolimab. The receptor source for this set is an adult with an advanced solid tumor such as melanoma, head and neck, liver or kidney cancer.

The CDR3 is CASSLGTSGGQETQYF. The CDR3, as DNA: TGTGCCAGCAGCCTTGGGACTAGCGGGGGCCAAGAGACCCAGTACTTC. This chain joins TRBV6-6 and TRBJ2-5, with 14 bases fitting TRBD2. CDR3 length equals 16 residues. CDR1 is MNHNY, CDR2 SVGAGI, per germline (reference sequence). V was pared by 6 bases and J by 1 base, with 4 bases of the junction left unmatched.

The V call is TRBV28, the J call TRBJ1-5; 11 bases agree with TRBD1. From germline, CDR1 is MDHEN and CDR2 SYDVKM. Unmatched junction bases numbered 12, after V lost 9 bases and J lost 11 bases. The CDR3 loop spans 14 amino acids. CDR3 bases: TGTGCCAGTATGCGGACAGGGGGCATCATGGCCCAGCATTTT. It translates to CASMRTGGIMAQHF.

The chain couples TRBV9 to TRBJ1-3, with D unresolved. This CDR3 is 14 amino acids long. V was trimmed by 3 bases and J by 2 bases, leaving 9 bases between them. Looked up from germline, CDR1 is SGDLS and CDR2 is YYNGEE. Written as DNA, the CDR3 is TGTGCCAGCAGCGCACAAGGGACTGGAAACACCATATATTTT. As protein: CASSAQGTGNTIYF.

V and J are TRBV7-9 and TRBJ2-1; no firm D call. The V and J ends lost 5 bases and 10 bases respectively, with 15 bases between them. This CDR3 comprises 13 residues. Germline V lookup: CDR1 SEHNR, CDR2 FQNEAQ (reference sequence). The CDR3 spells CASSPKALREQFF. The CDR3 DNA is TGTGCCAGCAGCCCAAAAGCCCTACGCGAGCAGTTCTTC.

The chain joins TRBV13 to TRBJ2-7; 12 nucleotides align to TRBD2. The CDR3 sequence is 15 residues long. V shed 4 bases and J 6 bases; nucleotides not matched to a gene: 7. CDR1 is PRHDT and CDR2 is FYEKMQ in the germline V gene (reference sequence). CDR3: CASSWLAGGRVEQYF. The CDR3 DNA reads TGTGCCAGCAGCTGGCTAGCGGGAGGGCGGGTCGAGCAGTACTTC.

This sequence joins TRBV19 and TRBJ1-4; D call uncertain. Trimming removed 4 bases from V and 7 bases from J, with 10 bases in between. CDR3 length: 13 amino acids. Germline assignment: CDR1 LNHDA and CDR2 SQIVND (reference sequence). The CDR3 protein is CASSTNLLEKLFF. CDR3 in DNA: TGTGCCAGTAGTACCAACCTGCTTGAAAAACTGTTTTTT.

V usage is TRBV4-3 and J usage is TRBJ1-4, with D unclear. Germline CDR1 and CDR2: LGHNA and YSLEER. Trimming took off 6 bases at V and 8 bases at J, with 13 bases between the two ends. The CDR3 runs to 13 residues. The CDR3 nucleotides read TGCGCCAGCAGTAGTGATGTTTGGGAAAAACTGTTTTTT. It yields the protein CASSSDVWEKLFF.

This sequence joins TRBV19 and TRBJ2-5; TRBD2 is a possible D gene (5 bases). Germline loops: CDR1 LNHDA, CDR2 SQIVND (reference sequence). The V end lost 10 bases, the J end lost 5 bases, and 14 bases lay between the germline ends. CDR3 length: 12 residues. The CDR3 here is CATSGSAETQYF. The CDR3 DNA sequence: TGTGCCACCTCGGGTAGCGCGGAGACCCAGTACTTC.

This clone was observed a few times. The V and J genes are TRBV14 and TRBJ2-3; no firm D call. V lost 0 bases, J lost 9 bases, and 10 bases lay in between. In germline, CDR1 is SGHDN, CDR2 FVKESK. The CDR3 spans 13 residues. This CDR3 is CASSQEIGPTQYF. The CDR3 DNA sequence: TGTGCCAGCAGCCAAGAGATAGGGCCCACGCAGTATTTT.

V gene TRBV20-1 combines with J gene TRBJ2-5; D unclear. Trimming took off 3 bases at V and 6 bases at J, with 8 bases between the two ends. The CDR3 length is 11 residues. Germline assignment: CDR1 DFQATT and CDR2 SNEGSKA (reference sequence). In DNA form, the CDR3 reads TGCAGTGCTAGTGTCCAGAAGACCCAGTACTTC. Translation: CSASVQKTQYF.

This clone appeared a single time. CDR3 residues: CASSLERGGYTF. The DNA for the CDR3 is TGTGCCAGCTCCCTCGAAAGGGGTGGCTACACCTTC. The rearrangement links TRBV28 to TRBJ1-2; the D gene is possibly TRBD1 (5 bases). Trimming pared 8 bases from V and 7 bases from J, leaving 14 bases between. This CDR3 region has 12 residues. Germline V gene lookup returns CDR1 MDHEN and CDR2 SYDVKM.

The chain joins TRBV7-8 to TRBJ1-2; 7 bases are a match to TRBD1. V dropped 3 bases and J dropped 3; count of bases not matched to a gene: 4. Germline V gives CDR1 SGHVS, CDR2 FQNEAQ. CDR3 length equals 14 residues. Here the CDR3 DNA reads TGTGCCAGCAGCTTTCAAACAGGGGACTATGGCTACACCTTC. Its translation: CASSFQTGDYGYTF. The variable domain in full, completed from reference TRBV7-8 and TRBJ1-2, reads GAGVSQSPRYKVAKRGQDVALRCDPISGHVSLFWYQQALGQGPEFLTYFQNEAQLDKSGLPSDRFFAERPEGSVSTLKIQRTQQEDSAVYLCASSFQTGDYGYTFGSGTRLTVV.

V usage is TRBV5-1 and J usage is TRBJ2-7; a weak D match, TRBD1 (7 bases). The CDR3 covers 14 residues. V lost 2 bases to trimming and J lost 5 bases, with 14 bases between them. CDR1 is SGHRS, CDR2 YFSETQ, per germline. CDR3 nucleotides: TGCGCCAGCAGCTTTTTAGGAGGGGGCAACGAGCAGTACTTC. It translates to CASSFLGGGNEQYF. Based on the CDR3 plus reference TRBV5-1 and TRBJ2-7, the full variable domain is KAGVTQTPRYLIKTRGQQVTLSCSPISGHRSVSWYQQTPGQGLQFLFEYFSETQRNKGNFPGRFSGRQFSNSRSEMNVSTLELGDSALYLCASSFLGGGNEQYFGPGTRLTVT.

The rearrangement joins TRBV10-3 to TRBJ2-5, with TRBD1 identical over 8 bases. This CDR3 has 15 residues. In germline, CDR1 is ENHRY, CDR2 SYGVKD. J was trimmed by 5 bases and V by 3 bases; bases with no gene match: 8. The CDR3 coding sequence is TGTGCCATCAGTGATCTGTGGACAGGGCCGGAGACCCAGTACTTC. It is translated as CAISDLWTGPETQYF.